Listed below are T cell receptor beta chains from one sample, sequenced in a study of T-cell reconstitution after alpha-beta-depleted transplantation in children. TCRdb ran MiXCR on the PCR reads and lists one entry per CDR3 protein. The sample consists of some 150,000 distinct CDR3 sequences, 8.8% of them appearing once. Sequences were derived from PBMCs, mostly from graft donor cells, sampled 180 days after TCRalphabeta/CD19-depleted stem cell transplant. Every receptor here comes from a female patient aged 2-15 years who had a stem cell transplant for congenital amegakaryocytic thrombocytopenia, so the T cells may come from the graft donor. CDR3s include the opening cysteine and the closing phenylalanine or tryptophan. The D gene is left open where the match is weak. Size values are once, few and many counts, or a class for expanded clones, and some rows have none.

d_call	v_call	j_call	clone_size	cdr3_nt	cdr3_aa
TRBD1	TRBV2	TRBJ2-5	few	TGTGCCAGCAGTCCGTCGGGCTGGACAGGCGTCCCCCAAGAGACCCAGTACTTC	CASSPSGWTGVPQETQYF
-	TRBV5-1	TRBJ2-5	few	TGCGCCAGCAGTTTCGGGGGTAATCAAGAGACCCAGTACTTC	CASSFGGNQETQYF
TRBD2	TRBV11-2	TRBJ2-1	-	TGTGCCAGCAGCGCGGGACTAGCGACCAATGAGCAGTTCTTC	CASSAGLATNEQFF
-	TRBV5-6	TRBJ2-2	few	TGTGCCAGCAGCTTGGTGGCTTCCTGGGACGGGGAGCTGTTTTTT	CASSLVASWDGELFF
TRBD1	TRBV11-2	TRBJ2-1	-	TGTGCCAGCAGCTTACCTCGACAGGGGCCCAATGAGCAGTTCTTC	CASSLPRQGPNEQFF
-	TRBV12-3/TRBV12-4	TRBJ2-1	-	TGTGCCAGCAGTTTGTATAAAGCCCTCCCGGAGCAGTTCTTC	CASSLYKALPEQFF
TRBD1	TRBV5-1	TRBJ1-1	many	TGCGCCAGCAGCTTGGGTGGGACAGGGACGAACACTGAAGCTTTCTTT	CASSLGGTGTNTEAFF
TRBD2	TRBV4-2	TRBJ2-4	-	TGTGCCAGCAGCCAAGAATCGGGACTAGCGAGGATCATTCAGTACTTC	CASSQESGLARIIQYF
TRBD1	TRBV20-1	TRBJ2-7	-	TGCAGTGCCCCGGACAGGGCGAGCTACGAGCAGTACTTC	CSAPDRASYEQYF
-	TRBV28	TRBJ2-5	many	TGTGCCAGCAGTTTACGGGCGACCGGGGGTGAGACCCAGTACTTC	CASSLRATGGETQYF
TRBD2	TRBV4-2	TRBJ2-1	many	TGTGCCAGCAGCCAAGCGTTCACTAGCGGGAGCTCCTACAATGAGCAGTTCTTC	CASSQAFTSGSSYNEQFF
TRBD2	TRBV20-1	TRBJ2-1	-	TGCAGTGGAACTCACTTGTCGTTGGCGGGAGGATTTTACAATGAGCAGTTCTTC	CSGTHLSLAGGFYNEQFF
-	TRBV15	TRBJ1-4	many	TGTGCCACCAGCAGCAGGTTCCAAACGGAAAAACTGTTTTTT	CATSSRFQTEKLFF
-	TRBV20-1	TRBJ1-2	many	TGCAGTGCACCGAGGCAGGGGGGCTACACCTTC	CSAPRQGGYTF
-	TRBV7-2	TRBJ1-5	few	TGTGCCAGCAGCAGGGACAATCAGCCCCAGCATTTT	CASSRDNQPQHF
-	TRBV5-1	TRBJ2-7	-	TGCGCCAGCACGGTAGGGGGCTCCTACGAGCAGTACTTC	CASTVGGSYEQYF
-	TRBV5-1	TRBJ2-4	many	TGCGCCAGCAGCTTGGAGGGGCGAGCCAAAAACATTCAGTACTTC	CASSLEGRAKNIQYF
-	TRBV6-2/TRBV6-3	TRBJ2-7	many	TGTGCCAGCAGAGACACCTACGAGCAGTACTTC	CASRDTYEQYF
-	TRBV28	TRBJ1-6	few	TGTGCCAGCAACATACCCACCTATAATTCACCCCTCCACTTT	CASNIPTYNSPLHF
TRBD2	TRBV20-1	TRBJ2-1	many	TGCAGTGCTAGAGATCCTACTTCTAGCGGGACTTACAATGAGCAGTTCTTC	CSARDPTSSGTYNEQFF
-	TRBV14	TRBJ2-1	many	TGTGCCAGCAGCCGGCGTATGGACAATGAGCAGTTCTTC	CASSRRMDNEQFF
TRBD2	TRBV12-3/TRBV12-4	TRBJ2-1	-	TGTGCCAGCAGATATTCCGGGACTAGCCTTAATGAGCAGTTCTTC	CASRYSGTSLNEQFF
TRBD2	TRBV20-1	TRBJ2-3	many	TGCAGTGCTAGAATCCAGCGGGGGACAGATACGCAGTATTTT	CSARIQRGTDTQYF
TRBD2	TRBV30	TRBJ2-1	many	TGTGCCTGGACTGAGGGACTAGCGGTAACGAATGAGCAGTTCTTC	CAWTEGLAVTNEQFF
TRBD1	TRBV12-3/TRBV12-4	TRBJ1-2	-	TGTGCCAGCAGTTTTTACAGGGGAACCCCCTATGGCTACACCTTC	CASSFYRGTPYGYTF
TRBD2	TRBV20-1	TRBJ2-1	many	TGCAGTGCTAGAGTGGTGACTAGCTTAGATGAGCAGTTCTTC	CSARVVTSLDEQFF